This T cell receptor beta chain was sequenced in a study of graft-versus-host responses after intestinal transplantation. A word on this clone: The antigen remains unidentified.

CDR3 length: 12 residues. Germline V gene lookup returns CDR1 SNHLY and CDR2 FYNNEI. Deletions cut 10 bases from V and 2 bases from J, with 11 bases between. Some clones are missing from TCRdb's copy, which holds only in-frame ones; the method was immunoSEQ multiplex PCR. Of 25,000 or so clones listed, over 80% were seen once; the top ten hold about 0.7%. The sequenced sample was unstimulated CD4+ T cells sorted from spleen or lymph node cells, obtained before intestinal transplant. This clonotype was sampled from a human donor who received an intestinal transplant. J is TRBJ2-5 and V is TRBV2; D is unresolved. The CDR3 coding sequence is TGTGCCACCGGCGACTCGCAAGAGACCCAGTACTTC. As protein: CATGDSQETQYF.